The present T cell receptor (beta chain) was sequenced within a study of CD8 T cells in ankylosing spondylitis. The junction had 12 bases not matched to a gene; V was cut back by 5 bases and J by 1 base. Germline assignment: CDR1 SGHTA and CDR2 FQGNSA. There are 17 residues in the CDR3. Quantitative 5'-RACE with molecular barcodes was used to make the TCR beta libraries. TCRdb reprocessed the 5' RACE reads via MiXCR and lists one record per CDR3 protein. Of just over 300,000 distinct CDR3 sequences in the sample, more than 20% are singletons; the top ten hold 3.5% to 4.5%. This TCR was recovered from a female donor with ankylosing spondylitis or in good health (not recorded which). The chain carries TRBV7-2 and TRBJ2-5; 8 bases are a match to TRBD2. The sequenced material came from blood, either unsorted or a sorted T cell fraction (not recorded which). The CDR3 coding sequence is TGTGCCAGCAGCCGAAAATATAGCGGGGCCGCCCAAGAGACCCAGTACTTC. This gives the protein CASSRKYSGAAQETQYF. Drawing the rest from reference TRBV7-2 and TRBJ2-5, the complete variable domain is GAGVSQSPSNKVTEKGKDVELRCDPISGHTALYWYRQSLGQGLEFLIYFQGNSAPDKSGLPSDRFSAERTGGSVSTLTIQRTQQEDSAVYLCASSRKYSGAAQETQYFGPGTRLLVL.